The 28 T cell receptor beta chains given below trace back to one sample, sequenced in a study of blood T cell repertoires in COVID-19. Profiled with immunoSEQ multiplex PCR; TCRdb holds only in-frame clones, not every one. The sample has more than 85,000 clones, 70% to 90% seen once. Sequencing input: peripheral blood. Receptors were obtained from a human donor with COVID-19, enrolled during active disease. The donor label of this sample is uncertain.

The J gene is TRBJ1-6, the V gene TRBV28; D perhaps matches TRBD1 (5 bases). The CDR3 has 14 amino acids. Trimming removed 1 base at V and 8 bases at J, with 9 bases between. Germline CDR1 and CDR2: MDHEN and SYDVKM. CDR3 region: CASSLSGLDSPLHF. The CDR3 DNA reads TGTGCCAGCAGTTTATCAGGGTTGGATTCACCCCTCCACTTT.

CDR3 in amino acids: CSASRASGSPDGEQFF. DNA for the CDR3: TGCAGTGCTAGTAGGGCTAGCGGGAGTCCGGACGGTGAGCAGTTCTTC. V is TRBV20-1 and J is TRBJ2-1, with 10 bases lining up with TRBD2. Germline V gene data show CDR1 as DFQATT and CDR2 as SNEGSKA (reference sequence). J lost 9 bases, V lost 3 bases, and 14 bases had no gene match. The CDR3 extends over 16 amino acids.

V and J are TRBV2 and TRBJ2-3, with 12 bases fitting TRBD2. CDR1 is SNHLY, CDR2 FYNNEI, per germline. V trimming: 6 bases; J trimming: 0 bases; junction bases outside the gene matches: 16. The CDR3 has 20 residues. The CDR3 region has the DNA TGTGCCAGCAGGAGGTGGGCTAGCGGGGGGGCGGTGTGGAGCACAGATACGCAGTATTTT. Encoded protein: CASRRWASGGAVWSTDTQYF.

This chain links TRBV6-6 with TRBJ1-6; TRBD1 is a possible D gene (5 bases). Deletions cut 6 bases from V and 6 bases from J, with 12 bases between. Germline V gives CDR1 MNHNY, CDR2 SVGAGI (reference sequence). This CDR3 spans 14 amino acids. CDR3 sequence reads: CASRTSGGNSPLHF. CDR3 DNA: TGTGCCAGCAGGACATCCGGGGGTAATTCACCCCTCCACTTT.

The chain joins TRBV5-6 to TRBJ2-7; a possible D gene is TRBD1 (5 bases). The CDR3 sequence is 13 residues long. CDR1 SGHDT and CDR2 YYEEEE come from the germline V gene. Trimming stripped 2 bases from V and 3 bases from J, with 9 bases between. CDR3 protein: CASSFIGDYEQYF. The CDR3 region has the DNA TGTGCCAGCAGCTTCATAGGGGACTACGAGCAGTACTTC.

The chain links TRBV18 to TRBJ2-3; no clear D. CDR3 length: 14 residues. In germline, CDR1 is KGHSH, CDR2 LQKENI. Trimming took off 2 bases at V and 5 bases at J, with 11 bases between the two ends. The DNA of the CDR3 is TGTGCCAGCTCACCAGACATATCTCAAGATACGCAGTATTTT. Encoded protein: CASSPDISQDTQYF.

This clone was detected only a few times. V usage is TRBV6-5 and J usage is TRBJ2-2; D is undetermined. V lost 2 bases and J lost 2, with 6 bases in between. The CDR3 is 14 residues long. Germline values: CDR1 MNHEY, CDR2 SVGAGI. CDR3 residues: CASSYDFNTGELFF. CDR3 sequence (DNA): TGTGCCAGCAGTTACGACTTCAACACCGGGGAGCTGTTTTTT.

This clone occurred once. The rearrangement uses TRBV19 and TRBJ2-5, with 12 positions matching TRBD2. The CDR3 loop spans 17 amino acids. The germline gives CDR1 LNHDA, CDR2 SQIVND (reference sequence). V was clipped by 3 bases and J by 1 base; unmatched bases: 6. The chain's CDR3 is CASSIRTSGVFQETQYF. The CDR3 DNA is TGTGCCAGTAGTATCCGGACTAGCGGGGTTTTCCAAGAGACCCAGTACTTC. Full variable domain (missing parts from reference TRBV19 and TRBJ2-5): DGGITQSPKYLFRKEGQNVTLSCEQNLNHDAMYWYRQDPGQGLRLIYYSQIVNDFQKGDIAEGYSVSREKKESFPLTVTSAQKNPTAFYLCASSIRTSGVFQETQYFGPGTRLLVL.

V gene TRBV5-5 combines with J gene TRBJ2-1; D unresolved. Germline-derived CDR1 and CDR2 are SGHKS and YYEKEE (reference sequence). This CDR3 is 14 amino acids long. V lost 1 base to trimming and J lost 5 bases, with 10 bases between them. The CDR3 DNA is TGTGCCAGCAGCTTGCGGAACACTAACAATGAGCAGTTCTTC. Residues: CASSLRNTNNEQFF.

This clone was recorded only once. The V and J genes are TRBV9 and TRBJ2-7; weak D call: TRBD2 (6 bases). Germline V gene data show CDR1 as SGDLS and CDR2 as YYNGEE. There are 14 residues in the CDR3. The V and J ends lost 0 bases and 7 bases respectively, with 14 bases between them. The CDR3 loop reads CASSVGAWGEEQYF. The CDR3, as DNA: TGTGCCAGCAGCGTAGGGGCCTGGGGGGAAGAGCAGTACTTC.

J is TRBJ1-5 and V is TRBV28; D remains ambiguous. Germline loops: CDR1 MDHEN, CDR2 SYDVKM. CDR3 length: 15 amino acids. Between the trimmed V and J ends, which lost 7 bases and 0 bases, there was a span of 13 bases. The CDR3 DNA reads TGTGCCAGCAACCCCGAGGATCATAGCAATCAGCCCCAGCATTTT. This sequence encodes CASNPEDHSNQPQHF.

V usage is TRBV10-3 and J usage is TRBJ2-5, with D possibly TRBD1 on 8 matching bases. Germline CDR1 reads ENHRY; CDR2 reads SYGVKD. The V gene lost 4 bases and the J gene lost 5 bases, with 14 bases spanning the gap. The length of the CDR3 is 14 residues. In nucleotides, the CDR3 is TGTGCCATCAGTGCTGGACAGGGAGGGGAGACCCAGTACTTC. It yields the protein CAISAGQGGETQYF.

The chain has TRBV3-1 (or the pseudogene TRBV3-2) and TRBJ1-1, with TRBD1 identical over 8 bases. Trimming took 4 bases from V and 5 from J; bases not matched to a gene: 12. Germline V CDR1 and CDR2: LGHDT, YNNKEL (reference sequence). CDR3 length: 16 residues. DNA for the CDR3: TGTGCCAGCAGCCCAAGGATTAATACAGGGGGAACTGAAGCTTTCTTT. It yields the protein CASSPRINTGGTEAFF.

The chain uses TRBV7-9 and TRBJ2-3; weak D call: TRBD2 (6 bases). V was shortened by 5 bases and J by 4 bases, with 13 bases between the two germline ends. This CDR3 has 14 residues. Germline CDR1 is SEHNR and CDR2 is FQNEAQ (reference sequence). The CDR3 is CASSPTGRSDTQYF. The CDR3, as DNA: TGTGCCAGCAGCCCTACGGGGAGGTCAGATACGCAGTATTTT. Full variable domain (rest looked up from reference TRBV7-9 and TRBJ2-3): DTGVSQNPRHKITKRGQNVTFRCDPISEHNRLYWYRQTLGQGPEFLTYFQNEAQLEKSRLLSDRFSAERPKGSFSTLEIQRTEQGDSAMYLCASSPTGRSDTQYFGPGTRLTVL.

This chain uses TRBV2 with TRBJ2-3; D ambiguous. V gave up 7 bases and J gave up 7 bases, with 6 bases separating them. The CDR3 loop spans 10 amino acids. The germline V gene encodes CDR1 SNHLY and CDR2 FYNNEI. The CDR3, as DNA: TGTGCCAGCACGTCCTATACGCAGTATTTT. It specifies CASTSYTQYF.

Note on this clone: Mismatch with germline at one junction end may stem from a read error. At the DNA level, this CDR3 is encoded by other sequences in the same sample as well. This chain connects TRBV7-2 to TRBJ1-3, with 10 bases identical to TRBD1. The CDR3 consists of 15 residues. CDR1 and CDR2 from the germline V gene are SGHTA and FQGNSA. The CDR3 spells CASSPDRGHGNTIYF. CDR3 bases: TGTGCTAGCAGCCCCGACAGGGGGCACGGAAACACCATATATTTT.

The chain combines TRBV3-1 (or the pseudogene TRBV3-2) with TRBJ2-7, with D uncertain. In germline, CDR1 is LGHDT, CDR2 YNNKEL (reference sequence). The CDR3 loop spans 14 amino acids. V was clipped by 1 base and J by 2 bases, with 9 bases between them. CDR3 region: CASSQVGSAYEQYF. CDR3 sequence (DNA): TGTGCCAGCAGCCAAGTTGGCAGTGCCTACGAGCAGTACTTC.

In this sample, this clone turned up a few times. The chain combines TRBV12-3 or TRBV12-4 with TRBJ1-2, with 7 bases fitting TRBD1. This CDR3 comprises 13 residues. Trimming at V came to 6 bases and at J to 4 bases, leaving 5 bases not matched to a gene. The CDR3 DNA sequence: TGTGCCAGCAGCAACCAGGGGGTCTATGGCTACACCTTC. The encoded protein is CASSNQGVYGYTF.

CDR3 loop: CASSSDRFYGYTF. DNA for the CDR3: TGTGCCAGCAGTTCGGACAGGTTTTATGGCTACACCTTC. The chain links TRBV6-5 to TRBJ1-2; the match to TRBD1 covers 7 bases. V lost 4 bases to trimming and J lost 5 bases; unmatched junction nucleotides: 4. Germline assignment: CDR1 MNHEY and CDR2 SVGAGI. This CDR3 contains 13 residues.

The chain combines TRBV5-4 with TRBJ2-1; tentatively, D is TRBD2 (5 bases). CDR3 length: 13 amino acids. CDR1 is SGHNT and CDR2 is YYREEE in the germline V gene (reference sequence). With 1 base removed from V and 9 bases from J, the gap between germline ends came to 11 bases. The CDR3 is CASSLPREGEQFF. The CDR3 nucleotides read TGTGCCAGCAGCTTGCCGAGGGAAGGTGAGCAGTTCTTC.

This sequence joins TRBV5-6 and TRBJ1-1; 9 bases agree with TRBD1. With V trimmed by 4 bases and J by 5 bases, 9 bases remained unmatched. The CDR3 consists of 15 residues. Germline CDR1 and CDR2: SGHDT and YYEEEE. DNA of the CDR3: TGTGCCAGCAGCGTACGGGACAGGGAAGATACTGAAGCTTTCTTT. Translated: CASSVRDREDTEAFF.

The rearrangement links TRBV6-5 to TRBJ2-7; 10 bases line up with TRBD2. Trimming cost V 5 bases and J 7 bases; bases outside gene matches: 11. CDR1 and CDR2 from the germline V gene are MNHEY and SVGAGI. The CDR3 length is 15 residues. This chain's CDR3 is CASSKLAGNLGEQYF. The CDR3 nucleotides are TGTGCCAGCAGTAAACTAGCGGGAAATTTGGGAGAGCAGTACTTC.

This sequence joins TRBV7-3 and TRBJ1-2, with D perhaps matching TRBD1 (5 bases). The length of the CDR3 is 15 residues. The V end lost 2 bases, the J end lost 1 base, and 11 bases lay between the germline ends. Germline lookup yields CDR1 SGHTA and CDR2 FQGTGA. CDR3 nucleotides: TGTGCCAGCAGCTTATCCGCGGGGGATAACTATGGCTACACCTTC. Translating it yields CASSLSAGDNYGYTF.

CDR3 DNA sequence: TGTGCCAGCAGCTTAGCGGCAGGGGAGGGCTACAATGAGCAGTTCTTC. It specifies CASSLAAGEGYNEQFF. This sequence joins TRBV7-7 and TRBJ2-1; a possible D gene is TRBD2 (7 bases). The CDR3 extends over 16 amino acids. V was clipped by 0 bases and J by 3 bases, with 12 bases between them. Germline V lookup: CDR1 SSHAT, CDR2 FNYEAQ (reference sequence).

The chain uses TRBV2 and TRBJ1-4, with D unresolved. V lost 5 bases to trimming and J lost 6 bases, with 4 bases between them. Germline V gene sequence: CDR1 SNHLY, CDR2 FYNNEI. The CDR3 covers 11 residues. In DNA, the CDR3 is TGTGCCAGCAGTTTCTATGAAAAACTGTTTTTT. It is translated as CASSFYEKLFF. Filled out from reference TRBV2 and TRBJ1-4, the complete variable domain reads EPEVTQTPSHQVTQMGQEVILRCVPISNHLYFYWYRQILGQKVEFLVSFYNNEISEKSEIFDDQFSVERPDGSNFTLKIRSTKLEDSAMYFCASSFYEKLFFGSGTQLSVL.

The chain combines TRBV7-6 with TRBJ2-5, with a weak D call TRBD1 (6 bases). The CDR3 is 16 amino acids. Trimming cost V 3 bases and J 2 bases, with 16 bases left between them. Germline loops: CDR1 SGHVS, CDR2 FNYEAQ. CDR3 bases: TGTGCCAGCAGCTTTTCAGGACAGAGCTTTCAAGAGACCCAGTACTTC. The encoded protein is CASSFSGQSFQETQYF.

The CDR3 nucleotides read TGTGCCAGCAGCGTTGAGGGAAGGTCCACAGATACGCAGTATTTT. This codes for CASSVEGRSTDTQYF. The rearrangement joins TRBV9 to TRBJ2-3, with D tentatively TRBD2 (5 bases). Germline values: CDR1 SGDLS, CDR2 YYNGEE. The CDR3 runs to 15 residues. Trimming left V 2 bases short and J 2 bases short, with 12 bases between.

This clone has only one observation. The CDR3 sequence is CASSSPGGMYETQYF. The CDR3 DNA is TGTGCCAGCAGCTCCCCGGGGGGCATGTACGAGACCCAGTACTTC. The rearrangement uses TRBV3-1 (or the pseudogene TRBV3-2) and TRBJ2-5, with D maybe TRBD2 (7 bases). The CDR3 is 15 residues long. V dropped 5 bases and J dropped 5 bases, with 18 bases sitting between them. CDR1 and CDR2 (germline): LGHDT, YNNKEL (reference sequence).